Included here is one TCR beta chain sequence, with context. The antigen is not known. Amplification of TCR beta CDR3 regions was performed using RNA transcripts as template. Researchers ran a first-round RT-PCR on the TCR CDR3 using the HTBI primer set. MiXCR was run by TCRdb on the multiplex PCR reads, yielding one entry per CDR3 protein. Of roughly 180,000 distinct CDR3 sequences in the sample, around 8.9% were seen once. This sample stems from a study of T cells in Graves' hyperthyroidism and ophthalmopathy. Study-level results: Ophthalmopathy was identified by the model a median about 6 months ahead of onset.

J gave up 5 bases and V 4 bases, and 13 bases lay outside the gene matches. The CDR3 has 17 residues. The germline V gene encodes CDR1 SGHVS and CDR2 FQNEAQ. The receptor comes from a woman aged 18-35 years with Graves' hyperthyroidism that later progressed to Graves' ophthalmopathy. The gene calls are TRBV7-8 and TRBJ2-2, with 7 bases that match TRBD1. Source material: blood. The CDR3 loop reads CASSSQTTGIVTGELFF. The CDR3 nucleotides are TGTGCCAGCAGCTCTCAAACGACAGGGATCGTTACCGGGGAGCTGTTTTTT. The full variable domain, with the rest looked up from reference TRBV7-8 and TRBJ2-2, is GAGVSQSPRYKVAKRGQDVALRCDPISGHVSLFWYQQALGQGPEFLTYFQNEAQLDKSGLPSDRFFAERPEGSVSTLKIQRTQQEDSAVYLCASSSQTTGIVTGELFFGEGSRLTVL.